The 15 T cell receptor beta chains below come from one sample, sequenced in a study of T cell responses to AZD1222 COVID-19 vaccine. The repertoire was sequenced with immunoSEQ multiplex PCR; TCRdb's copy has only in-frame clones and lacks some. This sample yields 250,000 to 300,000 clones, of which 94% are seen a single time; less than 0.65% belongs to the top ten. This sample comprised peripheral blood, obtained 28 days after the second AZD1222 dose. Receptor source: an adult who received the AZD1222 COVID-19 vaccine.

This chain links TRBV7-9 with TRBJ1-2; 10 bases fit TRBD1. The V gene's germline CDR1 is SEHNR and CDR2 FQNEAQ (reference sequence). The CDR3 sequence is 16 residues long. V trimming: 5 bases; J trimming: 5 bases; junction bases outside the gene matches: 11. CDR3 in DNA: TGTGCCAGCAGCCTTAACCCGGGACAGGGGAGTTATGGCTACACCTTC. This sequence encodes CASSLNPGQGSYGYTF.

The chain couples TRBV27 to TRBJ2-1; TRBD1 aligns across 10 bases. Looked up from germline, CDR1 is MNHEY and CDR2 is SMNVEV (reference sequence). This CDR3 is built from 16 residues. Trimming took 2 bases from V and 10 from J; bases not matched to a gene: 11. The CDR3 is CASSLGSGDRGREQFF. CDR3 nucleotides: TGTGCCAGCAGTTTAGGTTCTGGTGACAGGGGGCGAGAGCAGTTCTTC.

V and J are TRBV6-2 or TRBV6-3 and TRBJ1-5; D uncertain. The CDR3 covers 16 residues. The germline gives CDR1 MNHEY, CDR2 SVGEGT. Between the trimmed V and J ends, which lost 2 bases and 0 bases, there was a span of 11 bases. CDR3 amino acids: CASSYATEYSNQPQHF. The CDR3 DNA follows: TGTGCCAGCAGTTACGCGACGGAATATAGCAATCAGCCCCAGCATTTT.

The chain combines TRBV4-1 with TRBJ2-7; D may be TRBD2 (6 bases). The CDR3 is 17 amino acids. Per the germline V gene, CDR1 is MGHRA and CDR2 is YSYEKL. The germline V and J ends were trimmed by 1 base and 2 bases, with 18 bases remaining between them. The CDR3 coding sequence is TGCGCCAGCAGCCAAGCTGTTCGTGGGACTGCGGCCTACGAGCAGTACTTC. Its protein is CASSQAVRGTAAYEQYF.

V is TRBV9 and J is TRBJ2-1; tentative D call: TRBD1 (6 bases). The CDR3 has 16 residues. Trimming removed 2 bases at V and 5 bases at J, with 17 bases between. Germline CDR1 reads SGDLS; CDR2 reads YYNGEE. DNA for the CDR3: TGTGCCAGCAGCGTCCTACAGGGAAGTGAGAACAATGAGCAGTTCTTC. Protein: CASSVLQGSENNEQFF. The full variable domain, with the rest looked up from reference TRBV9 and TRBJ2-1, is DSGVTQTPKHLITATGQRVTLRCSPRSGDLSVYWYQQSLDQGLQFLIQYYNGEERAKGNILERFSAQQFPDLHSELNLSSLELGDSALYFCASSVLQGSENNEQFFGPGTRLTVL.

The rearrangement links TRBV6-2 or TRBV6-3 to TRBJ2-6, with no clear D. V lost 5 bases to trimming and J lost 0 bases, with 14 bases between them. Germline assignment: CDR1 MNHEY and CDR2 SVGEGT. The CDR3 contains 17 residues. The CDR3 sequence is CASSPPFGDSGANVLTF. The CDR3 region has the DNA TGTGCCAGCAGTCCACCCTTCGGCGACTCTGGGGCCAACGTCCTGACTTTC.

The chain recombines TRBV11-2 with TRBJ2-7, with D tentatively TRBD2 (6 bases). The length of the CDR3 is 15 residues. V was cut by 7 bases and J by 0 bases, with 16 bases left in between. CDR1 is SGHAT, CDR2 FQNNGV, per germline. CDR3 DNA sequence: TGTGCCAGCACCAAGACGAGGGAGGCCTCCTACGAGCAGTACTTC. This translates into CASTKTREASYEQYF.

The V call is TRBV5-1, the J call TRBJ1-4, with D hard to call. Germline CDR1 is SGHRS and CDR2 is YFSETQ. This CDR3 is built from 14 residues. V lost 2 bases to trimming and J lost 6 bases, with 11 bases between them. The CDR3 region has the DNA TGCGCCAGCAGCTTCGGAGGGAGTGATGAAAAACTGTTTTTT. Its protein is CASSFGGSDEKLFF.

The chain recombines TRBV6-2 or TRBV6-3 with TRBJ2-5, with D hard to call. Germline CDR1 MNHEY, CDR2 SVGEGT. V was clipped by 3 bases and J by 5 bases, with 4 bases between them. CDR3 length: 11 residues. DNA of the CDR3: TGTGCCAGCAGTTATCTGGAGACCCAGTACTTC. Translation gives CASSYLETQYF.

This chain connects TRBV15 to TRBJ1-1; D remains ambiguous. This CDR3 has 14 residues. Trimming shortened V by 1 base and J by 4 bases, and 10 bases separated the two germline ends. From germline, CDR1 is LNHNV and CDR2 YYDKDF (reference sequence). The CDR3 bases are TGTGCCACCAGCAGAGTGGACCCCATCACTGAAGCTTTCTTT. This codes for CATSRVDPITEAFF.

The chain couples TRBV10-3 to TRBJ1-3; D uncertain. V was trimmed by 4 bases and J by 2 bases, leaving 12 bases between them. Germline CDR1 reads ENHRY; CDR2 reads SYGVKD. This CDR3 contains 15 residues. CDR3 in amino acids: CAISAKGIAGNTIYF. CDR3 DNA: TGTGCCATCAGTGCTAAGGGAATCGCTGGAAACACCATATATTTT.

V usage is TRBV5-1 and J usage is TRBJ1-5; TRBD1 might be the D (6 bases). V was pared by 0 bases and J by 5 bases, with 12 bases between. CDR3 size: 15 residues. Germline CDR1 reads SGHRS; CDR2 reads YFSETQ. The CDR3 is CASSLGGDTYQPQHF. CDR3 in DNA: TGCGCCAGCAGCTTGGGGGGGGACACCTATCAGCCCCAGCATTTT.

The genes are TRBV3-1 (or the pseudogene TRBV3-2) and TRBJ2-2; 13 nucleotides align to TRBD2. This CDR3 spans 18 amino acids. CDR1 is LGHDT, CDR2 YNNKEL, per germline (reference sequence). J lost 0 bases, V lost 3 bases, and 4 bases had no gene match. CDR3 amino acids: CASSQGGTSGTNTGELFF. The CDR3 DNA is TGTGCCAGCAGCCAGGGCGGGACTAGCGGGACGAACACCGGGGAGCTGTTTTTT.

This clone was counted a single time. This chain links TRBV5-1 with TRBJ2-1; 11 bases line up with TRBD2. The CDR3 runs to 17 residues. Trimming at V came to 5 bases and at J to 7 bases, leaving 14 bases not matched to a gene. From germline, CDR1 is SGHRS and CDR2 YFSETQ. CDR3: CASSRETASGRRNEQFF. CDR3 sequence (DNA): TGCGCCAGCAGTAGAGAAACGGCTAGCGGGAGGAGAAATGAGCAGTTCTTC.

The chain is built from TRBV20-1 and TRBJ2-5; D is undetermined. Trimming removed 8 bases from V and 7 bases from J, with 8 bases in between. In germline, CDR1 is DFQATT, CDR2 SNEGSKA (reference sequence). The CDR3 contains 9 residues. CDR3: CSPPGTQYF. The CDR3 DNA is TGCAGTCCGCCCGGGACCCAGTACTTC.